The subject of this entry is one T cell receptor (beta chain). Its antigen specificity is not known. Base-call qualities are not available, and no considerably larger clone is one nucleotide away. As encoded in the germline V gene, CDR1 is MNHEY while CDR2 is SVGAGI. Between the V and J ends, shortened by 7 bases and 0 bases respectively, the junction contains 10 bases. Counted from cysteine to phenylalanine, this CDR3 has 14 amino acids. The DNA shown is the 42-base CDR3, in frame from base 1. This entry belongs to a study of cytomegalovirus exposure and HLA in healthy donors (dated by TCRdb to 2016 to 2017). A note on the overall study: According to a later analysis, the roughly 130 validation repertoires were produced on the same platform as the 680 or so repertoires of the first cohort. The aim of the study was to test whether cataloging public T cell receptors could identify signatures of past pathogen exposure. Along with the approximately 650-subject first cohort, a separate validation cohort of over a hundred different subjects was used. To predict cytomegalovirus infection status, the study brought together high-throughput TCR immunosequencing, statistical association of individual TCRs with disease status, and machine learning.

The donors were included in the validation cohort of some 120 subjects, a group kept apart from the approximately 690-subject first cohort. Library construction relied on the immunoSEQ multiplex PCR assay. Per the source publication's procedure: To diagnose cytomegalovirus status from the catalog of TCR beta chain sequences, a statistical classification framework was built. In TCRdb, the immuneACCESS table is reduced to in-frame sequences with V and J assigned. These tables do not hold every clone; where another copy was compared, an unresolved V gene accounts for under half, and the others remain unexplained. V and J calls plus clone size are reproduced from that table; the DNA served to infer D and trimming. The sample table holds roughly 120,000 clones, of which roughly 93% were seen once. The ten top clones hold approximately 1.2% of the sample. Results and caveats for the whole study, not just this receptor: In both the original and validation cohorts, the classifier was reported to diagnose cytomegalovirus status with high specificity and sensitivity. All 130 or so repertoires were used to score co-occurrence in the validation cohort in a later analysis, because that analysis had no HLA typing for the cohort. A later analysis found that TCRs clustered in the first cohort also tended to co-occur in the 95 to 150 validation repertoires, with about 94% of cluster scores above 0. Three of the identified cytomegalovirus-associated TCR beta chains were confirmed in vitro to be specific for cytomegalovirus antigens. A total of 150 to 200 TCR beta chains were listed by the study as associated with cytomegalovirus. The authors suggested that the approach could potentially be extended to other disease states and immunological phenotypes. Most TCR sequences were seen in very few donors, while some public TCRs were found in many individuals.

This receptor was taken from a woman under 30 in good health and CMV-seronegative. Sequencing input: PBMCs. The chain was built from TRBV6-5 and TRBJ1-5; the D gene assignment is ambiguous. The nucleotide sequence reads TGTGCCAGCACTGAGAGCTATAGCAATCAGCCCCAGCATTTT. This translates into CASTESYSNQPQHF.